Included here is one T cell receptor (beta chain) sequence, with context. These data originate in a study of T cell changes during pregnancy in multiple sclerosis. CDR1 and CDR2 (germline): SEHNR, FQNEAQ (reference sequence). CDR3 length equals 14 residues. The V end was cut by 1 base, the J end by 2 bases, with 8 bases between. Clones were read by immunoSEQ multiplex PCR, and TCRdb kept only the in-frame ones, dropping some. The data hold 44,000 or so clones, with approximately 90% observed a single time. V and J are TRBV7-9 and TRBJ1-1; D uncertain. This specimen consisted of CD8+ T cells from peripheral blood mononuclear cells, obtained after pregnancy. The sequence was collected from a female donor in good health, enrolled as a control in a pregnancy study. The CDR3 protein is CASSLVEGNTEAFF. The DNA of the CDR3 is TGTGCCAGCAGCTTAGTAGAGGGAAACACTGAAGCTTTCTTT. The full variable domain, in which reference TRBV7-9 and TRBJ1-1 provide the parts outside the CDR3, is DTGVSQNPRHKITKRGQNVTFRCDPISEHNRLYWYRQTLGQGPEFLTYFQNEAQLEKSRLLSDRFSAERPKGSFSTLEIQRTEQGDSAMYLCASSLVEGNTEAFFGQGTRLTVV.